This T cell receptor beta chain was recovered during a study of T cell responses to AZD1222 COVID-19 vaccine. Looking at the study overall: Second-dose recipients at about 4 or about 12 weeks were treated as one pooled group.

Note on this clone: Its antigen is not identified.

Profiling relied on immunoSEQ multiplex PCR, and the TCRdb table lists in-frame clones only, not all of them. Of 90,000 to 100,000 clones listed, nearly 90% are singletons. The study, taken as a whole, reports: Elevations in Spike-specific TCR breadth and depth followed administration of two AZD1222 doses.

Germline loops: CDR1 SQVTM, CDR2 ANQGSEA. This CDR3 has 14 amino acids. Trimming pared 2 bases from V and 2 bases from J, leaving 10 bases between. The input for sequencing was peripheral blood, taken on day 0 of AZD1222 vaccination. The source of this sequence is an adult in good health. The chain joins TRBV29-1 to TRBJ2-1, with unresolved D. CDR3 bases: TGCAGCGTTGAACTCGACTGGACCTACAATGAGCAGTTCTTC. It yields the protein CSVELDWTYNEQFF.